These 16 T cell receptor beta chains were all obtained from the same sample, sequenced in a study of cytomegalovirus exposure and HLA in healthy donors. It was with 60 Vbeta and 13 Jbeta primers that the PCR ran. Generated by immunoSEQ multiplex PCR, the TCRdb table keeps only in-frame clones and is missing some. This repertoire shows some 77,000 clones, 79% found once; its top ten account for less than 25%. Sample: PBMCs. Receptors originate from a woman between 40 and 55 years old in good health and CMV-seropositive.

The chain carries TRBV5-4 and TRBJ2-7, with a weak D call TRBD2 (6 bases). The CDR3 has 12 amino acids. V dropped 4 bases and J dropped 6 bases, with 11 bases sitting between them. CDR1 and CDR2 (germline): SGHNT, YYREEE (reference sequence). CDR3 residues: CASSPYGSEQYF. CDR3 nucleotide sequence: TGTGCCAGCAGCCCTTACGGGAGCGAGCAGTACTTC.

The rearrangement joins TRBV28 to TRBJ2-5; 12 nucleotides match TRBD1. The J call may not be correct, given that the DNA end is closer to TRBJ2-7. Germline V lookup: CDR1 MDHEN, CDR2 SYDVKM. CDR3 size: 15 residues. CDR3 protein: CASSSPGQGAYEQYF. CDR3 coding DNA: TGTGCCAGCAGTTCTCCGGGACAGGGGGCTTACGAGCAGTACTTC.

The rearrangement links TRBV2 to TRBJ2-3, with 10 bases lining up with TRBD2. V shed 6 bases, J shed 6 bases, and the junction held 3 bases outside the gene matches. Germline V gene data show CDR1 as SNHLY and CDR2 as FYNNEI. The CDR3 has 13 residues. CDR3 in amino acids: CASRTSGLDTQYF. CDR3 DNA sequence: TGTGCCAGCAGGACTAGCGGGCTGGATACGCAGTATTTT.

This chain connects TRBV7-6 to TRBJ2-5, with 9 bases aligning to TRBD1. CDR1 is SGHVS and CDR2 is FNYEAQ in the germline V gene. V shed 5 bases, J shed 5 bases, and the junction held 9 bases outside the gene matches. The CDR3 length is 15 residues. The CDR3 DNA follows: TGTGCCAGCAGCCTAGGACAGGGGTGGACGGAGACCCAGTACTTC. As protein: CASSLGQGWTETQYF.

The V gene is TRBV30, the J gene TRBJ2-7; 8 nucleotides align to TRBD1. V shed 0 bases and J 2 bases; nucleotides not matched to a gene: 3. CDR1 and CDR2 (germline): GTSNPN, SVGIG (reference sequence). The CDR3 consists of 14 residues. CDR3: CAWSVQQGAYEQYF. As DNA, the CDR3 is TGTGCCTGGAGTGTACAACAGGGGGCCTACGAGCAGTACTTC.

This clone has a handful of counts. V gene TRBV5-1 combines with J gene TRBJ2-5; D uncertain. Germline V lookup: CDR1 SGHRS, CDR2 YFSETQ. V shed 4 bases and J shed 5 bases, with 15 bases lying between them. CDR3 size: 14 residues. CDR3 DNA sequence: TGCGCCAGCAGCCTCGATGGGCGATCCGAGACCCAGTACTTC. Translation gives CASSLDGRSETQYF.

This chain connects TRBV14 to TRBJ2-1, with D tentatively TRBD2 (5 bases). In germline, CDR1 is SGHDN, CDR2 FVKESK. The V and J ends lost 1 base and 8 bases respectively, with 15 bases between them. There are 15 residues in the CDR3. The CDR3 coding sequence is TGTGCCAGCAGCCAAGGATCGACTACCCTCGATGAGCAGTTCTTC. Protein sequence: CASSQGSTTLDEQFF.

This clone was seen a handful of times. The chain combines TRBV6-5 with TRBJ1-3; 9 bases line up with TRBD1. This CDR3 is 15 amino acids long. The J segment lost 1 base and the V segment lost 2 bases, leaving 0 bases of the junction unmatched. Germline CDR1 reads MNHEY; CDR2 reads SVGAGI. CDR3 loop: CASSYGTGSGNTIYF. As DNA, the CDR3 is TGTGCCAGCAGTTACGGGACAGGGTCTGGAAACACCATATATTTT.

The V call is TRBV9, the J call TRBJ1-2; the D gene is possibly TRBD1 (5 bases). Germline V gene lookup returns CDR1 SGDLS and CDR2 YYNGEE. This CDR3 is built from 13 residues. V was cut by 0 bases and J by 2 bases, with 5 bases left in between. The CDR3 loop is CASSVAGNYGYTF. Written as DNA, the CDR3 is TGTGCCAGCAGCGTAGCAGGGAACTATGGCTACACCTTC.

This chain joins TRBV6-5 and TRBJ1-6; perhaps TRBD1 as D (6 bases). Trimming stripped 0 bases from V and 6 bases from J, with 12 bases between. This CDR3 contains 16 residues. The germline V gene has CDR1 MNHEY and CDR2 SVGAGI. The CDR3 nucleotides are TGTGCCAGCAGTTACTCGAGTACAGGGACTAATTCACCCCTCCACTTT. Translated: CASSYSSTGTNSPLHF.

CDR3: CAWNLLDSLNSPLHF. CDR3 nucleotide sequence: TGTGCCTGGAACCTCTTGGACAGCCTAAATTCACCCCTCCACTTT. The J gene is TRBJ1-6, the V gene TRBV30; tentative D call: TRBD1 (6 bases). This CDR3 region has 15 residues. The V end was cut by 4 bases, the J end by 7 bases, with 17 bases between. In germline, CDR1 is GTSNPN, CDR2 SVGIG (reference sequence).

This chain connects TRBV5-1 to TRBJ2-7; TRBD2 matches at 7 bases. The CDR3 length is 15 residues. The germline CDR1 and CDR2 sequences are SGHRS and YFSETQ. With 0 bases clipped from V and 5 bases from J, the junction kept 8 bases outside the gene matches. The CDR3 DNA reads TGCGCCAGCAGCTTGGGGGGGGGTGACGCCCACGAGCAGTACTTC. It specifies CASSLGGGDAHEQYF.

The chain links TRBV6-6 to TRBJ1-5; D unclear. Trimming pared 8 bases from V and 0 bases from J, leaving 5 bases between. CDR1 MNHNY and CDR2 SVGAGI come from the germline V gene (reference sequence). The CDR3 loop spans 12 amino acids. The CDR3: CASADSNQPQHF. Here the CDR3 DNA reads TGTGCCAGCGCGGATAGCAATCAGCCCCAGCATTTT.

This chain links TRBV7-8 with TRBJ2-7; D is perhaps TRBD2 (7 bases). CDR1 is SGHVS, CDR2 FQNEAQ, per germline. The CDR3 has 17 residues. V was shortened by 6 bases and J by 5 bases, with 26 bases between the two germline ends. The CDR3 loop is CASSSPLGDGGGDEQYF. In DNA, the CDR3 is TGTGCCAGCAGTTCACCTTTAGGGGACGGAGGGGGGGACGAGCAGTACTTC.

The chain has TRBV4-2 and TRBJ1-6; perhaps TRBD1 as D (5 bases). This CDR3 is 14 amino acids long. V lost 1 base to trimming and J lost 8 bases, with 9 bases between them. Germline CDR1 and CDR2: LGHNA and YNFKEQ. The CDR3 loop is CASSQGGADSPLHF. In DNA form, the CDR3 reads TGTGCCAGCAGCCAAGGTGGGGCGGATTCACCCCTCCACTTT.

V usage is TRBV5-1 and J usage is TRBJ1-2; 9 nucleotides align to TRBD1. Trimming removed 3 bases from V and 2 bases from J; junction bases left unmatched: 8. The CDR3 totals 16 residues. Germline values: CDR1 SGHRS, CDR2 YFSETQ. CDR3 residues: CASSWGKGQGNYGYTF. DNA for the CDR3: TGCGCCAGCAGCTGGGGTAAGGGACAGGGAAACTATGGCTACACCTTC.